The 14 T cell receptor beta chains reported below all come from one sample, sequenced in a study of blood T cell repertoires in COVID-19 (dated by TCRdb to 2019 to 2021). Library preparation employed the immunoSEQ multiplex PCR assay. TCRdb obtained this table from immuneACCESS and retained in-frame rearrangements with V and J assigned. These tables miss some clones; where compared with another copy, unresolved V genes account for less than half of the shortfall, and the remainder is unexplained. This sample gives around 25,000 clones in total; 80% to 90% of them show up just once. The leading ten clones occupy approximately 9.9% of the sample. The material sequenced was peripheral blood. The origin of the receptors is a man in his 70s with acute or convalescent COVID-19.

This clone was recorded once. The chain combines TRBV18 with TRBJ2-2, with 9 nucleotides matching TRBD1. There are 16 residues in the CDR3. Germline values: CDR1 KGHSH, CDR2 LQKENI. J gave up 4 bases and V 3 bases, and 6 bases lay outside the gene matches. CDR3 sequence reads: CASSPGTGILTGELFF. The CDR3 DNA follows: TGTGCCAGCTCACCGGGGACAGGGATACTCACCGGGGAGCTGTTTTTT.

The CDR3 DNA is TGTGCCAGCAGTGATGGGGGAGGCTCCTACGAGCAGTACTTC. It specifies CASSDGGGSYEQYF. J is TRBJ2-7 and V is TRBV2; possibly TRBD2 for D (6 bases). This CDR3 has 14 residues. Trimming left V 3 bases short and J 0 bases short, with 9 bases between. CDR1 and CDR2 from the germline V gene are SNHLY and FYNNEI. Together with reference TRBV2 and TRBJ2-7, the CDR3 gives the full variable domain: EPEVTQTPSHQVTQMGQEVILRCVPISNHLYFYWYRQILGQKVEFLVSFYNNEISEKSEIFDDQFSVERPDGSNFTLKIRSTKLEDSAMYFCASSDGGGSYEQYFGPGTRLTVT.

The CDR3 DNA follows: TGTGCCAGCAGCCCGGGGACTAGCCCCGGCAATGAGCAGTTCTTC. Translation gives CASSPGTSPGNEQFF. The chain recombines TRBV6-5 with TRBJ2-1; TRBD2 agrees at 9 bases. CDR3 length equals 15 residues. Losses at the gene ends were 6 bases for V and 6 bases for J; bases not matched to a gene: 9. Germline V gene data show CDR1 as MNHEY and CDR2 as SVGAGI.

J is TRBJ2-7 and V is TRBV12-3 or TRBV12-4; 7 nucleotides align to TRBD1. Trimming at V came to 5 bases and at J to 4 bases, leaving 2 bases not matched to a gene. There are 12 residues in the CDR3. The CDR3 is CASSPGGYEQYF. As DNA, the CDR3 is TGTGCCAGCAGTCCAGGGGGATACGAGCAGTACTTC.

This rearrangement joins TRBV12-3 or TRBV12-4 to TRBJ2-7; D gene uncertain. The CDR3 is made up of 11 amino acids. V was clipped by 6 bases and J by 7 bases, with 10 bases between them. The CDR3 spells CASSRRWEQYF. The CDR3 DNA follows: TGTGCCAGCAGCCGGCGGTGGGAGCAGTACTTC.

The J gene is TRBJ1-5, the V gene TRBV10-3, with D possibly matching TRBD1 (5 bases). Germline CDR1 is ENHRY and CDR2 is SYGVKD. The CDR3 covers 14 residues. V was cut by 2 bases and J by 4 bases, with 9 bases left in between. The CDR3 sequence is CAISEIGGNQPQHF. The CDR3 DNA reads TGTGCCATCAGTGAGATCGGGGGTAATCAGCCCCAGCATTTT.

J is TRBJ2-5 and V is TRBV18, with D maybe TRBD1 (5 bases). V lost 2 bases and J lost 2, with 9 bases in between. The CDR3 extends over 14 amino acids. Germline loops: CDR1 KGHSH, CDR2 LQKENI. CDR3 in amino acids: CASSPNRSQETQYF. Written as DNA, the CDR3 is TGTGCCAGCTCACCAAACAGGTCACAAGAGACCCAGTACTTC.

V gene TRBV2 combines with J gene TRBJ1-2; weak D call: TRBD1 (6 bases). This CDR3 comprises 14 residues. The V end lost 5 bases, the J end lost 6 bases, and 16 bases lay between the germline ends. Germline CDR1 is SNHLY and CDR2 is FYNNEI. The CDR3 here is CASSFLARGDGYTF. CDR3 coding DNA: TGTGCCAGCAGTTTCTTGGCCAGGGGCGATGGCTACACCTTC.

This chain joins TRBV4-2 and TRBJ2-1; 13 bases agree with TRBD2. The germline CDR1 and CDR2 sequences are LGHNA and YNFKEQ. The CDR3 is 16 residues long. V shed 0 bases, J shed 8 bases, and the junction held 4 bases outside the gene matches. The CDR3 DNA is TGTGCCAGCAGCCAAGACTGGACTAGCGGGAGCGATGAGCAGTTCTTC. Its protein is CASSQDWTSGSDEQFF.

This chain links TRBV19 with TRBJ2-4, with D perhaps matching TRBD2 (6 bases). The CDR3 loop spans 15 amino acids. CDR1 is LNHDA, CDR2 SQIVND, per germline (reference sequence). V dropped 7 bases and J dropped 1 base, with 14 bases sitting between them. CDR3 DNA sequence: TGTGCCAGTACTAACGGGGGATCGGCCAAAAACATTCAGTACTTC. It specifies CASTNGGSAKNIQYF.

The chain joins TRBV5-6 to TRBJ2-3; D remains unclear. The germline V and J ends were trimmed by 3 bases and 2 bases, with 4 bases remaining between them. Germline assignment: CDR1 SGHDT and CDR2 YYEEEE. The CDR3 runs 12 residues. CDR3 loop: CASSSNTDTQYF. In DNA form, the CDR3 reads TGTGCCAGCAGCTCCAACACAGATACGCAGTATTTT.

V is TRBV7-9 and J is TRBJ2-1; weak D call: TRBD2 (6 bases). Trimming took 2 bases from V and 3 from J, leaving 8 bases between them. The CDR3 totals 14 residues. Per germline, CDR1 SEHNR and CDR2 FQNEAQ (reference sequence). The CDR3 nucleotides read TGTGCCAGCAGCTTATCTAGCGTCTACAATGAGCAGTTCTTC. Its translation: CASSLSSVYNEQFF.

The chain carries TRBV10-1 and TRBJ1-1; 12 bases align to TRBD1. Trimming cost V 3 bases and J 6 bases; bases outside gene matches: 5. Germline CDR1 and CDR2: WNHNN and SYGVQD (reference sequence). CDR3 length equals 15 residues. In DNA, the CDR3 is TGCGCCAGCAGTGAAAGAGGGACAGGGGGCTCTGAAGCTTTCTTT. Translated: CASSERGTGGSEAFF.

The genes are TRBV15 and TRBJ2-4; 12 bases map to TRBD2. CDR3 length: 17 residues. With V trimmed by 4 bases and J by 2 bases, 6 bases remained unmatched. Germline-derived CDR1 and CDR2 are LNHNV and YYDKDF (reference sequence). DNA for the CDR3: TGTGCCACCAGCACTACGACTAGCGGGAGTCCCAAAAACATTCAGTACTTC. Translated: CATSTTTSGSPKNIQYF.